A selection of T cell receptor beta chains follows, all from one sample in a study of graft-versus-host responses after intestinal transplantation. TCRdb keeps only in-frame clones here, not all; method: immunoSEQ multiplex PCR. The sample consists of tens of thousands of clones, around 90% of them appearing once. The input for sequencing was PBMCs, taken around 480 days after intestinal transplantation. The source is a human patient who received an intestinal transplant, so some T cells may come from the graft donor. Both conserved end residues are part of each CDR3. A D gene is named only where the DNA matches it firmly. Size tells how often a clone was seen (once, few, many) or the class of an expanded clone, and some rows leave it out.

.	TRBJ2-7	TRBD2	TRBV4-1	CASSWGGLAGPYEQYF	TGCGCCAGCAGCTGGGGAGGACTAGCGGGGCCTTACGAGCAGTACTTC
.	TRBJ2-7	.	TRBV7-9	CASSGGIYEQYF	TGTGCCAGCAGCGGGGGGATTTACGAGCAGTACTTC
.	TRBJ1-2	TRBD1	TRBV6-5	CASRRDRVLKETF	TGTGCCAGCAGAAGGGACAGGGTCCTAAAGGAGACCTTC
.	TRBJ1-2	.	TRBV5-6	CASSSRLLQGFYGYTF	TGTGCCAGCAGTTCCAGACTACTACAGGGCTTCTATGGCTACACCTTC
.	TRBJ2-7	.	TRBV6-5	CATGTSEQYF	TGTGCCACGGGGACCTCGGAGCAGTACTTC
.	TRBJ1-2	TRBD1	TRBV6-6	CASRERSQGYGYTF	TGTGCCAGCAGAGAAAGGTCACAGGGGTATGGCTACACCTTC
.	TRBJ1-1	.	TRBV19	CASSPSTVDANTEAFF	TGTGCCAGTAGTCCCTCGACGGTCGATGCGAACACTGAAGCTTTCTTT
once	TRBJ2-3	TRBD2	TRBV5-1	CASSLRTSGPTDTQYF	TGCGCCAGCAGCTTACGGACTAGCGGGCCCACAGATACGCAGTATTTT
few	TRBJ2-1	TRBD2	TRBV7-7	CASSFMYSGRNEQFF	TGTGCCAGCAGCTTCATGTATAGCGGGAGGAATGAGCAGTTCTTC
few	TRBJ2-7	TRBD1	TRBV5-6	CASSPTGAPYEQYF	TGTGCCAGCAGCCCAACAGGGGCACCCTACGAGCAGTACTTC
.	TRBJ1-4	.	TRBV9	CASSVGGLGNEKLFF	TGTGCCAGCAGCGTAGGAGGCCTGGGGAATGAAAAACTGTTTTTT
.	TRBJ2-7	.	TRBV11-2	CASSRNDGPYEQYF	TGTGCCAGCAGCCGAAATGACGGACCCTACGAGCAGTACTTC
few	TRBJ1-3	.	TRBV9	CASSVLGVGGNTIYF	TGTGCCAGCAGCGTACTGGGGGTTGGAGGAAACACCATATATTTT
once	TRBJ1-5	.	TRBV19	CASATRVGTQNQPQHF	TGTGCCAGTGCCACTAGGGTGGGGACACAAAATCAGCCCCAGCATTTT
.	TRBJ2-1	.	TRBV10-1	CASSPGLGGPYNEQFF	TGCGCCAGCAGTCCCGGCCTTGGAGGGCCCTACAATGAGCAGTTCTTC
.	TRBJ2-2	TRBD2	TRBV2	CASSPHAGDTGELFF	TGTGCCAGCAGTCCCCATGCGGGGGACACCGGGGAGCTGTTTTTT
few	TRBJ2-2	.	TRBV28	CASRRTMFGELFF	TGTGCCAGCAGGCGGACAATGTTCGGGGAGCTGTTTTTT
.	TRBJ2-5	.	TRBV5-1	CASSLSSGLGQETQYF	TGCGCCAGCAGCTTGAGTTCCGGACTGGGCCAAGAGACCCAGTACTTC
.	TRBJ1-1	.	TRBV6-1	CAAGENTEAFF	TGTGCCGCGGGGGAGAACACTGAAGCTTTCTTT
.	TRBJ1-4	TRBD1	TRBV4-1	CASSQQGARGEKLFF	TGCGCCAGCAGCCAACAGGGGGCGCGGGGTGAAAAACTGTTTTTT
.	TRBJ2-7	TRBD1	TRBV30	CAWGTGGTYEQYF	TGTGCCTGGGGGACAGGGGGGACTTACGAGCAGTACTTC
.	TRBJ1-5	TRBD1	TRBV5-3	CARSDRGHSNQPQHF	TGTGCCAGAAGCGACAGGGGGCATAGCAATCAGCCCCAGCATTTT
.	TRBJ2-3	TRBD2	TRBV6-5	CASSYAGTSVTDTQYF	TGTGCCAGCAGTTACGCCGGGACTAGCGTAACAGATACGCAGTATTTT
.	TRBJ2-4	.	TRBV4-1	CASSQYGRNKNIQYF	TGCGCCAGCAGCCAATATGGCCGGAACAAAAACATTCAGTACTTC
.	TRBJ2-1	.	TRBV4-1	CASSQEGGGERLF	TGCGCCAGCAGCCAAGAAGGCGGAGGAGAGAGGCTCTTC
.	TRBJ2-7	.	TRBV5-4	CASSFRGGEQYF	TGTGCCAGCAGCTTTAGGGGTGGCGAGCAGTACTTC
.	TRBJ1-2	.	TRBV18	CASSPATSDGYTF	TGTGCCAGCTCTCCGGCGACGTCGGATGGCTACACCTTC
once	TRBJ2-1	TRBD2	TRBV30	CAWSAGLAGGNEQFF	TGTGCCTGGAGTGCCGGACTAGCGGGGGGGAATGAGCAGTTCTTC
.	TRBJ2-5	TRBD2	TRBV5-6	CASSLFAGGARETQYF	TGTGCCAGCAGCTTGTTTGCGGGAGGGGCCCGAGAGACCCAGTACTTC
.	TRBJ2-7	.	TRBV6-1	CASSDRTGLGGQYF	TGTGCCAGCAGTGACCGGACAGGCTTGGGAGGGCAGTACTTC
.	TRBJ1-6	.	TRBV11-2	CASSLIGTLTSPLHF	TGTGCCAGCAGCTTAATCGGGACTCTTACTTCACCCCTCCACTTT
.	TRBJ2-7	TRBD1	TRBV2	CASRALDRGYEQYF	TGTGCCAGCAGGGCATTAGACAGGGGATACGAGCAGTACTTC
.	TRBJ2-2	.	TRBV11-2	CASSLSYTGELFF	TGTGCCAGCAGCTTAAGCTACACCGGGGAGCTGTTTTTT
.	TRBJ2-5	.	TRBV9	CASSVVAGETQYF	TGTGCCAGCAGCGTAGTGGCAGGGGAGACCCAGTACTTC
.	TRBJ2-4	.	TRBV18	CASSPPRGIQYF	TGTGCCAGCTCACCACCGAGGGGGATTCAGTACTTC
.	TRBJ1-2	.	TRBV30	CAWRPYDFYGYTF	TGTGCCTGGAGACCCTATGACTTCTATGGCTACACCTTC
.	TRBJ2-1	.	TRBV9	CASSPRTSSSYNEQFF	TGTGCCAGCAGCCCTCGGACGTCCAGCTCCTACAATGAGCAGTTCTTC
.	TRBJ1-6	TRBD1	TRBV6-1	CASARDSPIPLHF	TGTGCCAGCGCTCGGGACAGTCCTATACCCCTCCACTTT
.	TRBJ2-7	TRBD2	TRBV30	CAWSVSGRAYYEQYF	TGTGCCTGGAGTGTTAGCGGGAGGGCCTACTACGAGCAGTACTTC
.	TRBJ2-7	.	TRBV20-1	CSARDYEQYF	TGCAGTGCTAGAGACTACGAGCAGTACTTC
.	TRBJ1-1	.	TRBV7-2	CASSFVGTEAFF	TGTGCCAGCAGCTTTGTCGGCACTGAAGCTTTCTTT
.	TRBJ2-7	.	TRBV10-1	CASSEGLGYEQYF	TGCGCCAGCAGTGAGGGGTTAGGCTACGAGCAGTACTTC
few	TRBJ1-1	.	TRBV10-3	CAIKGDTEAFF	TGTGCCATCAAGGGGGACACTGAAGCTTTCTTT
.	TRBJ2-7	TRBD1	TRBV4-1	CASSQDAPGQGYYEQYF	TGCGCCAGCAGCCAAGATGCCCCGGGACAGGGTTACTACGAGCAGTACTTC
.	TRBJ2-7	TRBD2	TRBV19	CASSMTAGPYEQYF	TGTGCCAGTAGTATGACAGCGGGACCCTACGAGCAGTACTTC
.	TRBJ2-3	.	TRBV4-3	CASSQGVSDTQYF	TGCGCCAGCAGCCAGGGGGTATCAGATACGCAGTATTTT
.	TRBJ2-2	.	TRBV7-2	CASSLRLALTGELFF	TGTGCCAGCAGCTTAAGGCTAGCGCTTACCGGGGAGCTGTTTTTT
.	TRBJ1-5	.	TRBV6-5	CASSEGEGYQPQHF	TGTGCCAGCAGTGAAGGGGAGGGGTATCAGCCCCAGCATTTT
.	TRBJ1-1	.	TRBV6-1	CASSGSGTANTEAFF	TGTGCCAGCAGTGGATCCGGGACGGCGAACACTGAAGCTTTCTTT
.	TRBJ1-2	.	TRBV6-5	CASRQGDGYTF	TGTGCCAGCAGACAGGGTGACGGCTACACCTTC
.	TRBJ2-2	.	TRBV11-2	CASSLVGSTGELFF	TGTGCCAGCAGCTTAGTGGGCAGCACCGGGGAGCTGTTTTTT
.	TRBJ1-2	TRBD1	TRBV30	CAFDRVSYTF	TGTGCCTTCGACAGGGTTAGCTACACCTTC
.	TRBJ1-6	TRBD1	TRBV19	CASSRTGGNSPLHF	TGTGCCAGTAGCCGGACAGGGGGAAATTCACCCCTCCACTTT
.	TRBJ2-1	TRBD2	TRBV4-3	CASSQTGGSYNEQFF	TGCGCCAGCAGCCAAACGGGGGGCTCCTACAATGAGCAGTTCTTC
.	TRBJ2-3	.	TRBV5-1	CASSLGRGTDTQYF	TGCGCCAGCAGCTTGGGAAGGGGGACAGATACGCAGTATTTT
.	TRBJ2-7	.	TRBV29-1	CSVEGGGARDYEQYF	TGCAGCGTTGAGGGTGGCGGGGCCCGGGACTACGAGCAGTACTTC
.	TRBJ2-1	TRBD2	TRBV13	CASTSRGTSGNEQFF	TGTGCCAGCACCTCTAGGGGGACTAGCGGGAATGAGCAGTTCTTC
.	TRBJ1-2	TRBD1	TRBV6-1	CASSSRDRGLRGYTF	TGTGCCAGCAGTTCCCGGGACAGGGGGCTAAGGGGCTACACCTTC
.	TRBJ2-7	.	TRBV6-1	CASSEEVELSEQYF	TGTGCCAGCAGTGAAGAGGTGGAGCTCTCCGAGCAGTACTTC
.	TRBJ2-2	TRBD2	TRBV27	CASSDRYTKGLAGVGELFF	TGTGCCAGCAGTGATAGGTACACTAAGGGACTAGCGGGAGTCGGGGAGCTGTTTTTT